The TCR beta chain described here comes from a study of regulatory T cells in long-lasting Graves disease. General study points: Newly diagnosed patients had higher TCR diversity than persistent Graves' patients did.

The time point was: newly diagnosed GD, antithyroid drugs for less than 3 months. The TCR library was made from RNA extracted from PBMCs. Trimming left V 4 bases short and J 2 bases short, with 12 bases between. Germline V gives CDR1 SGHNT, CDR2 YYREEE (reference sequence). CDR3 size: 14 residues. With respect to this clonotype: Antigen specificity is unknown.

Library construction for TCR beta used iRepertoire HTBI primers and Arm-PCR of CDR3 regions. TCRdb reprocessed the multiplex PCR reads with MiXCR, giving one entry per CDR3 protein. Seen here are 510,000 or so distinct CDR3 sequences, 12% observed once, and the top ten hold around 10%. This same sample was also taken into another study, of T cells in Graves' hyperthyroidism and ophthalmopathy. That publication notes: In patients aged 18 to 65, hyperthyroidism was newly diagnosed, with duration under 2 months.

This chain uses TRBV5-4 with TRBJ1-2, with D uncertain. Sample: peripheral blood mononuclear cells (PBMCs), taken at new diagnosis, from a patient treated with antithyroid drugs. The receptor's source is a woman in her thirties with Graves disease. Written as DNA, the CDR3 is TGTGCCAGCAGCCCACCCCCACCGAACTATGGCTACACCTTC. Residues: CASSPPPPNYGYTF.